A single sample is the source of the 18 T cell receptor beta chains below, sequenced in a study of technical replicates of blood from several donors. Clones were sequenced by immunoSEQ multiplex PCR, and TCRdb holds only the in-frame ones, with some missing. The sample consists of roughly 76,000 clones, roughly 94% of them appearing once. Sequencing used T cells isolated from PBMCs. These receptors were taken from a human donor in good health.

The V gene is TRBV19, the J gene TRBJ2-1; D remains ambiguous. The CDR3 spans 13 residues. Germline V gene lookup returns CDR1 LNHDA and CDR2 SQIVND (reference sequence). The V gene lost 7 bases and the J gene lost 9 bases, with 16 bases spanning the gap. CDR3 region: CASKLLENGEQFF. In DNA form, the CDR3 reads TGTGCCAGTAAACTACTCGAAAACGGTGAGCAGTTCTTC.

The genes are TRBV9 and TRBJ2-1; D is perhaps TRBD1 (5 bases). Germline V CDR1 and CDR2: SGDLS, YYNGEE. V was cut by 0 bases and J by 10 bases, with 11 bases left in between. The CDR3 loop spans 13 amino acids. The DNA for the CDR3 is TGTGCCAGCAGCGTAGGGGGCCGCGGCGAGCAGTTCTTC. Translated: CASSVGGRGEQFF. Looking up the rest from reference TRBV9 and TRBJ2-1 gives the full variable domain: DSGVTQTPKHLITATGQRVTLRCSPRSGDLSVYWYQQSLDQGLQFLIQYYNGEERAKGNILERFSAQQFPDLHSELNLSSLELGDSALYFCASSVGGRGEQFFGPGTRLTVL.

J is TRBJ2-7 and V is TRBV29-1; 8 nucleotides align to TRBD1. Germline CDR1 is SQVTM and CDR2 is ANQGSEA. The J segment lost 6 bases and the V segment lost 1 base, leaving 11 bases of the junction unmatched. The CDR3 is 15 amino acids. This CDR3 is CSVEGGRTGYSEQYF. The CDR3 nucleotides read TGCAGCGTTGAAGGGGGTAGGACAGGGTACAGCGAGCAGTACTTC.

V usage is TRBV12-5 and J usage is TRBJ1-5; 9 positions match TRBD1. Germline V gives CDR1 LGHNT, CDR2 FRNRAP. The CDR3 is 19 amino acids. After removal of 9 bases from V and 0 bases from J, the junction contained 18 bases not matched to a gene. The CDR3 reads CARGPNLDRGYLSNQPQHF. The CDR3, as DNA: TGTGCTAGGGGCCCCAACCTAGACAGGGGGTACCTTAGCAATCAGCCCCAGCATTTT.

This chain uses TRBV27 with TRBJ1-2; D is possibly TRBD1 (6 bases). V lost 4 bases and J lost 4, with 13 bases in between. The CDR3 is 14 amino acids. Germline lookup yields CDR1 MNHEY and CDR2 SMNVEV (reference sequence). The CDR3 nucleotides read TGTGCCAGCAGTTCCAACGACAGGATCTATGGCTACACCTTC. As protein: CASSSNDRIYGYTF.

This clone showed up just once. The chain joins TRBV29-1 to TRBJ1-5; unclear D gene. Per the germline V gene, CDR1 is SQVTM and CDR2 is ANQGSEA. CDR3 size: 11 residues. CDR3: CNYTRNQPQHF. CDR3 coding DNA: TGCAATTACACCCGAAATCAGCCCCAGCATTTT.

This sequence joins TRBV4-1 and TRBJ2-3; 7 bases are a match to TRBD1. Per the germline V gene, CDR1 is MGHRA and CDR2 is YSYEKL. CDR3 length: 19 amino acids. Germline trimming cut 0 bases from V and 4 bases from J; bases unmatched to any gene: 16. In nucleotides, the CDR3 is TGCGCCAGCAGCCAAGATATTCCCGGTGGGGACAGACCGGCAGATACGCAGTATTTT. This codes for CASSQDIPGGDRPADTQYF.

The gene calls are TRBV15 and TRBJ1-1; D not certain. The CDR3 runs to 13 residues. Germline CDR1 reads LNHNV; CDR2 reads YYDKDF (reference sequence). V was shortened by 0 bases and J by 7 bases, with 9 bases between the two germline ends. In DNA form, the CDR3 reads TGTGCCACCAGCAGAGATCGAGGACTTGAAGCTTTCTTT. Its translation is CATSRDRGLEAFF.

The rearrangement links TRBV7-3 to TRBJ2-7; D may be TRBD2 (6 bases). V was clipped by 5 bases and J by 4 bases, with 18 bases between them. This CDR3 has 15 amino acids. CDR1 SGHTA and CDR2 FQGTGA come from the germline V gene. In DNA, the CDR3 is TGTGCCAGCAGCGTAAACGGGGGTGGCGTTTACGAGCAGTACTTC. Amino acids: CASSVNGGGVYEQYF. The whole variable domain, filled in from reference TRBV7-3 and TRBJ2-7, reads GAGVSQTPSNKVTEKGKYVELRCDPISGHTALYWYRQSLGQGPEFLIYFQGTGAADDSGLPNDRFFAVRPEGSVSTLKIQRTERGDSAVYLCASSVNGGGVYEQYFGPGTRLTVT.

The chain combines TRBV29-1 with TRBJ2-3; D perhaps matches TRBD2 (6 bases). Germline V gives CDR1 SQVTM, CDR2 ANQGSEA. The CDR3 is 14 residues long. V gave up 7 bases and J gave up 2 bases, with 16 bases separating them. CDR3 bases: TGCAGCGCATACTTCCAGGGACTCACAGATACGCAGTATTTT. Translation: CSAYFQGLTDTQYF.

This clone was detected once. This chain links TRBV19 with TRBJ2-1; 14 bases are shared with TRBD2. V was clipped by 1 base and J by 6 bases; unmatched bases: 11. Germline assignment: CDR1 LNHDA and CDR2 SQIVND (reference sequence). The CDR3 runs to 19 residues. CDR3 residues: CASSIVAGLAGDRGNEQFF. For the CDR3, the DNA is TGTGCCAGTAGTATAGTCGCGGGACTAGCGGGAGATCGGGGCAATGAGCAGTTCTTC.

The chain couples TRBV2 to TRBJ1-1; D unresolved. Germline lookup yields CDR1 SNHLY and CDR2 FYNNEI. V was pared by 7 bases and J by 0 bases, with 9 bases between. The CDR3 length is 13 residues. CDR3 nucleotides: TGTGCCAGCATCCCGGGAATGAACACTGAAGCTTTCTTT. Translated, it gives CASIPGMNTEAFF.

The rearrangement links TRBV2 to TRBJ1-2; maybe TRBD1 (6 bases). Germline loops: CDR1 SNHLY, CDR2 FYNNEI. Trimming stripped 5 bases from V and 3 bases from J, with 10 bases between. The CDR3 consists of 13 residues. CDR3 protein: CASSQGQYYGYTF. The DNA for the CDR3 is TGTGCCAGCAGTCAAGGACAGTACTATGGCTACACCTTC.

The rearrangement joins TRBV23-1 to TRBJ2-7; D gene uncertain. TRBV23-1 is treated as an ORF (open reading frame) with a function not yet certain. The CDR3 loop spans 14 amino acids. Trimming shortened V by 3 bases and J by 5 bases, and 14 bases separated the two germline ends. CDR3 amino acids: CASSQPRQFDEQYF. CDR3 nucleotide sequence: TGCGCCAGCAGTCAGCCCCGACAATTTGACGAGCAGTACTTC.

The chain is built from TRBV2 and TRBJ1-5; D unresolved. V was clipped by 2 bases and J by 0 bases, with 5 bases between them. The CDR3 loop spans 14 amino acids. Germline V CDR1 and CDR2: SNHLY, FYNNEI. The CDR3 reads CASSEINSNQPQHF. Written as DNA, the CDR3 is TGTGCCAGCAGTGAAATAAATAGCAATCAGCCCCAGCATTTT.

This clone appeared once. The CDR3 loop is CASSLALQGGNTIYF. The CDR3 bases are TGTGCCAGCAGCTTAGCGCTGCAGGGTGGAAACACCATATATTTT. V usage is TRBV7-9 and J usage is TRBJ1-3; weak D call: TRBD1 (5 bases). This CDR3 spans 15 amino acids. V gave up 0 bases and J gave up 3 bases, with 9 bases separating them. Germline CDR1 and CDR2: SEHNR and FQNEAQ (reference sequence).

The gene calls are TRBV18 and TRBJ1-1; 8 bases map to TRBD1. With 2 bases clipped from V and 4 bases from J, the junction kept 15 bases outside the gene matches. The CDR3 consists of 18 residues. Germline V gene lookup returns CDR1 KGHSH and CDR2 LQKENI. The CDR3 sequence: CASSPMSAGGTHATEAFF. In DNA, the CDR3 is TGTGCCAGCTCACCAATGTCTGCAGGGGGCACTCATGCCACTGAAGCTTTCTTT. The full variable domain, with the rest looked up from reference TRBV18 and TRBJ1-1, is NAGVMQNPRHLVRRRGQEARLRCSPMKGHSHVYWYRQLPEEGLKFMVYLQKENIIDESGMPKERFSAEFPKEGPSILRIQQVVRGDSAAYFCASSPMSAGGTHATEAFFGQGTRLTVV.

V usage is TRBV2 and J usage is TRBJ2-5; TRBD2 agrees at 13 bases. Germline V gives CDR1 SNHLY, CDR2 FYNNEI. The length of the CDR3 is 18 residues. Unmatched junction bases numbered 10, after V lost 4 bases and J lost 2 bases. CDR3 in DNA: TGTGCCAGCAGTGGTAGATCGGGACTAGCGGGAAGACAAGAGACCCAGTACTTC. Translation: CASSGRSGLAGRQETQYF.